The 16 T cell receptor beta chains in this list originate from one sample, sequenced in a study of cytomegalovirus exposure and HLA in healthy donors. The PCR made use of 60 Vbeta and 13 Jbeta primers. TCRdb keeps only in-frame clones here, not all; method: immunoSEQ multiplex PCR. The repertoire has under 150,000 clones, 65% to 80% of them found once; the top ten carry 1.5% to 2%. The specimen sequenced was PBMCs. The receptors originated from a woman aged 35 to 49 in good health and CMV-seronegative.

The V call is TRBV11-1, the J call TRBJ2-7, with TRBD1 as a possible D gene (6 bases). The CDR3 totals 14 residues. V was clipped by 5 bases and J by 4 bases, with 15 bases between them. CDR1 is SGHAT and CDR2 is FQDESV in the germline V gene (reference sequence). Written as DNA, the CDR3 is TGTGCCAGCAGCCTCAGGGGTAACCATTACGAGCAGTACTTC. Translated, it gives CASSLRGNHYEQYF.

The chain links TRBV7-9 to TRBJ1-6; D call uncertain. Per the germline V gene, CDR1 is SEHNR and CDR2 is FQNEAQ (reference sequence). V shed 4 bases and J shed 0 bases, with 16 bases lying between them. The CDR3 runs to 18 residues. CDR3 DNA: TGTGCCAGCAGCTCGGTGAGGCGGGAGAGCTCCTATAATTCACCCCTCCACTTT. Amino acid sequence: CASSSVRRESSYNSPLHF.

In DNA form, the CDR3 reads TGTGCCAGCAGTGACCCCCGACTAGGAGGGTATGGTACGCAGTATTTT. It specifies CASSDPRLGGYGTQYF. The rearrangement links TRBV25-1 to TRBJ2-3; D is possibly TRBD2 (6 bases). Germline V CDR1 and CDR2: MGHDK, SYGVNS. Trimming took off 3 bases at V and 8 bases at J, with 21 bases between the two ends. The CDR3 contains 16 residues.

The chain is built from TRBV6-1 and TRBJ1-1, with TRBD1 identical over 7 bases. From germline, CDR1 is MNHNS and CDR2 SASEGT. The junction had 8 bases not matched to a gene; V was cut back by 5 bases and J by 2 bases. This CDR3 has 15 residues. The CDR3 loop is CASSHRGLLNTEAFF. As DNA, the CDR3 is TGTGCCAGCAGTCACAGGGGCCTACTAAACACTGAAGCTTTCTTT.

The rearrangement uses TRBV6-5 and TRBJ2-7; 12 bases line up with TRBD2. With V trimmed by 0 bases and J by 3 bases, 3 bases remained unmatched. This CDR3 spans 16 amino acids. Germline CDR1 is MNHEY and CDR2 is SVGAGI. The DNA for the CDR3 is TGTGCCAGCAGTTACTCCGCTAGCGGGGGGGTCTACGAGCAGTACTTC. Its protein product is CASSYSASGGVYEQYF.

This sequence joins TRBV7-2 and TRBJ2-5; 9 positions match TRBD2. The CDR3 has 13 residues. The germline V gene has CDR1 SGHTA and CDR2 FQGNSA. The junction had 12 bases not matched to a gene; V was cut back by 5 bases and J by 14 bases. The CDR3 protein is CASSGLAGAPRYF. The DNA for the CDR3 is TGTGCCAGCAGCGGGTTAGCGGGGGCACCCCGATACTTC.

The rearrangement joins TRBV27 to TRBJ2-7, with 7 bases matching TRBD1. The V gene end was trimmed by 3 bases and the J gene end by 3 bases; junction bases not matched to a gene: 11. The CDR3 extends over 16 amino acids. The V gene's germline CDR1 is MNHEY and CDR2 SMNVEV (reference sequence). The CDR3 bases are TGTGCCAGCAGTTTCTCAACAGGGGCCCGTATCTACGAGCAGTACTTC. Protein product: CASSFSTGARIYEQYF.

This chain connects TRBV28 to TRBJ2-7, with 7 bases that match TRBD1. This CDR3 spans 12 amino acids. Trimming took 6 bases from V and 4 from J; bases not matched to a gene: 3. Germline CDR1 is MDHEN and CDR2 is SYDVKM. The CDR3 DNA follows: TGTGCCAGCAGCTCGGGACAGTACGAGCAGTACTTC. This translates into CASSSGQYEQYF.

The chain links TRBV6-1 to TRBJ2-7; D perhaps matches TRBD2 (6 bases). V was cut by 7 bases and J by 2 bases, with 18 bases left in between. Germline V gene lookup returns CDR1 MNHNS and CDR2 SASEGT. This CDR3 spans 15 amino acids. DNA for the CDR3: TGTGCCAGCACCCAGCGGGTGAAGGTGGCCTACGAGCAGTACTTC. Residues: CASTQRVKVAYEQYF.

The rearrangement uses TRBV6-5 and TRBJ2-7; weak D call: TRBD2 (6 bases). The CDR3 is made up of 15 amino acids. Between the trimmed V and J ends, which lost 3 bases and 0 bases, there was a span of 12 bases. Germline CDR1 reads MNHEY; CDR2 reads SVGAGI. The CDR3: CASSYAGSGSYEQYF. The CDR3 DNA reads TGTGCCAGCAGTTATGCGGGTAGCGGCTCCTACGAGCAGTACTTC.

The chain uses TRBV6-5 and TRBJ1-2, with D possibly TRBD1 on 5 matching bases. Trimming took off 0 bases at V and 9 bases at J, with 20 bases between the two ends. The CDR3 runs to 16 residues. Germline V gives CDR1 MNHEY, CDR2 SVGAGI. CDR3 sequence reads: CASSYSKQAGKWSYTF. CDR3 DNA: TGTGCCAGCAGTTACTCGAAACAGGCCGGCAAATGGAGCTACACCTTC.

V usage is TRBV27 and J usage is TRBJ2-7; 9 bases align to TRBD1. Germline CDR1 and CDR2: MNHEY and SMNVEV (reference sequence). This CDR3 comprises 15 residues. The trim removed 1 base at V and 5 bases at J, leaving 6 bases unmatched. The CDR3 DNA is TGTGCCAGCAGTTTATTGGGACAGGGAAAGGACGAGCAGTACTTC. It yields the protein CASSLLGQGKDEQYF.

This clone was counted a few times. The chain links TRBV5-1 to TRBJ2-3; possible D gene TRBD1, 5 bases. The CDR3 length is 13 residues. Looked up from germline, CDR1 is SGHRS and CDR2 is YFSETQ. The V end was cut by 6 bases, the J end by 2 bases, with 10 bases between. CDR3 bases: TGCGCCAGCACACAGGTCCTCACAGATACGCAGTATTTT. Translating it yields CASTQVLTDTQYF.

The chain recombines TRBV18 with TRBJ1-2; TRBD1 matches 9 bases. V was pared by 3 bases and J by 2 bases, with 4 bases of the junction left unmatched. Per the germline V gene, CDR1 is KGHSH and CDR2 is LQKENI. This CDR3 comprises 15 residues. The CDR3 nucleotides are TGTGCCAGCTCACCGGGGACAGGGAGCAACTATGGCTACACCTTC. Translating it yields CASSPGTGSNYGYTF.

This clone appeared a single time. Here the CDR3 reads CASSFGQGNEQYF. The CDR3 DNA reads as TGTGCCAGCAGCTTTGGACAGGGGAACGAGCAGTACTTC. This chain uses TRBV11-3 with TRBJ2-7, with 9 bases that match TRBD1. Per the germline V gene, CDR1 is SGHNT and CDR2 is YENEEA. This CDR3 has 13 amino acids. Trimming took 3 bases from V and 5 from J; bases not matched to a gene: 2.

The chain carries TRBV2 and TRBJ1-5; 8 bases map to TRBD1. V dropped 5 bases and J dropped 7; count of bases not matched to a gene: 7. The germline V gene has CDR1 SNHLY and CDR2 FYNNEI. There are 14 residues in the CDR3. CDR3 sequence: CASSSGGGEQPQHF. CDR3 nucleotides: TGTGCCAGCAGTTCAGGGGGCGGAGAACAGCCCCAGCATTTT.